Sequencing of this T cell receptor beta chain was carried out in a study of graft-versus-host responses after intestinal transplantation (dated by TCRdb to the early 2020s). In the study overall: The transplants that recipients got were multivisceral, liver-intestinal, or isolated intestinal. Donor T cell macrochimerism was defined as a peak of at least 4% donor T cells among recipient peripheral blood mononuclear cells. Samples from three later patients were sequenced in-house on an Illumina MiSeq with MiXCR processing rather than by the commercial service. To identify alloreactive clones, pre-transplant mixed lymphocyte reaction products were sequenced and compared with unstimulated pre-transplant donor and recipient T cells. Bulk TCR-beta CDR3 sequencing was used to track graft-versus-host and host-versus-graft alloreactive T cell clones in the graft, circulation and bone marrow after intestinal transplantation. Anti-thymocyte globulin induction was given to all recipients, followed by maintenance tacrolimus and steroids for approximately three years. A cohort of under 30 intestinal transplant recipients, including one retransplant, was enrolled, and 3 patients lacking pretransplant specimens were excluded.

The library came from the immunoSEQ multiplex PCR assay. For most patients, genomic DNA was isolated with the Qiagen DNeasy Blood and Tissue Kit and shipped frozen to Adaptive Biotechnologies for TCR sequencing. For most patients, high-throughput TCR-beta CDR3 sequencing of genomic DNA was performed by Adaptive Biotechnologies. The source study handled its data this way. TCR sequencing data for some 17 patients were retrieved from Adaptive's ImmunoSEQ software; a few other patients were processed with MiXCR and VDJtools. To correct CD4 versus CD8 sorting errors, any sequence found in both subsets at a frequency ratio below 5:1 was removed. CDR3 nucleotide sequences shared between donor and recipient were removed because their origin could not be assigned. To be classed as alloreactive, a clone needed at least 2-fold expansion over unstimulated cells and a minimum CFSE-low frequency of 0.002% (template counts) or 0.001% (read counts). Clones were considered mappable if detected in sequenced pre-transplant spleen, lymph node, or MLR CFSE-low populations of the donor or recipient. The cumulative frequency of alloreactive clones was calculated as a percentage of all sequences, weighted by copy number. Not all clones reach the TCRdb copy of this immuneACCESS table, which keeps in-frame sequences only. Checked studies attribute under half of the gap to unresolved V genes and leave the rest unexplained. D and trimming were read from the DNA, whereas the V and J calls and clone size are those reported in that table. Present in this sample are about 86,000 clones, under 85% of which were seen just once. In total, the top ten clones hold approximately 17% of the sample.

This clone was seen only a few times. Its antigen is not yet known. No base quality information exists; no much larger clone differs at one position. This sample's time point label indicates: cells obtained before transplantation from donor or recipient. CD3+CD4+ and CD3+CD8+ populations were FACS-sorted from unstimulated pre-transplant donor and recipient cells taken from spleen or lymph nodes. V is clipped by 5 bases and J by 4 bases, and the sequence between their germline boundaries is 9 bases long. CDR1 and CDR2 were assigned from the germline V gene (reference sequence) as MNHEY and SMNVEV. The CDR3 runs 13 amino acids, cysteine and phenylalanine included. Only CDR3 DNA remains: 39 bases, in frame from the first base. Broader findings and caveats from the paper: The conclusions were limited by the relatively low number and heterogeneity of the intestinal transplant patients. Patients with donor T cell macrochimerism had high GvH to HvG T cell clonal ratios in their allografts. GvH clones were detected in recipient bone marrow, and some appeared earlier in ileal mucosa or blood, consistent with an intestinal mucosal origin. Early after transplant, peak levels of circulating GvH clones were associated with declines in HvG clones.

The sample in question was unstimulated CD8+ T cells sorted from spleen or lymph node cells, obtained before intestinal transplant. The chain employs TRBV27 and TRBJ1-3, with the identity of the D gene unclear. The receptor's source is a human donor who received an intestinal transplant. The bases are TGTGCCAGCAGTACCCAAGTAGGAAACACCATATATTTT. This is translated as CASSTQVGNTIYF.